The clone carrying this TCR beta chain has a single count. Antigen specificity is unknown. These data come from a study of OX40 agonist ivuxolimab in advanced cancers. Looking at the study overall: Each dose-escalation patient presented with hepatocellular carcinoma, melanoma, renal cell or head and neck cancer. Findings and caveats of the study: CD4+ and CD8+ blood T cells expanded clonally by week 6 at 0.1 to 3.0 mg/kg. Partial responders at 0.1-3.0 mg/kg showed near-lowest clonal expansion. Among expanded peripheral T cells, antigen specificity went undetermined.

Data came from immunoSEQ multiplex PCR; TCRdb stores just in-frame clones and leaves some out. The sample consists of 65,000 to 75,000 clones, 82% of them appearing once. CDR1 MNHEY and CDR2 SVGAGI come from the germline V gene. V was clipped by 10 bases and J by 3 bases; unmatched bases: 8. The CDR3 length is 14 residues. The sequence derives from an adult with an advanced solid tumor such as melanoma, head and neck, liver or kidney cancer. The chain couples TRBV6-5 to TRBJ1-1, with 10 bases fitting TRBD1. The sample here was CD4+ or CD8+ T cells sorted from blood, taken in a trial of the OX40 agonist ivuxolimab. The chain's CDR3 is CATNDGQGDTEAFF. CDR3 nucleotides: TGTGCCACCAATGATGGACAGGGGGACACTGAAGCTTTCTTT.